This is a list of T cell receptor beta chains from one sample in a study of monozygotic twins with inflammatory bowel disease. TCRdb reprocessed the 5' RACE reads; each CDR3 protein has one entry and no DNA is given. The specimen's table records some 300,000 distinct CDR3 sequences. Sequenced sample: blood. These receptors were taken from a human donor with ulcerative colitis or Crohn's disease, or a healthy co-twin of an affected twin (not recorded which). Both conserved end residues are part of each CDR3.

V gene: TRBV19
J gene: TRBJ1-5
CDR3 protein: CASTPTGGRDQPQHF

V gene: TRBV19
J gene: TRBJ1-5
CDR3 protein: CASSSRDRGSFGNQPQHF

V gene: TRBV6-2/TRBV6-3
J gene: TRBJ2-2
CDR3 protein: CASSRVTGELFF

V gene: TRBV5-1
J gene: TRBJ2-5
CDR3 protein: CASSRSGPGQGQETQYF

V gene: TRBV7-2
J gene: TRBJ1-2
CDR3 protein: CASSLGADIYGYTF

V gene: TRBV4-3
J gene: TRBJ2-3
CDR3 protein: CASSQEVLAPADTQYF

V gene: TRBV7-9
J gene: TRBJ2-7
CDR3 protein: CASSLGTRTYEQYF

V gene: TRBV29-1
J gene: TRBJ2-1
CDR3 protein: CSGDRARDYNEQFF

V gene: TRBV5-4
J gene: TRBJ2-7
CDR3 protein: CGAYEDRDYRLCEQYF

V gene: TRBV24-1
J gene: TRBJ2-1
CDR3 protein: CATSPDRPTRFGSYNEQFF

V gene: TRBV4-3
J gene: TRBJ2-2
CDR3 protein: CASSQPLDSTGELFF

V gene: TRBV9
J gene: TRBJ2-7
CDR3 protein: CASSDSPWYSYEQYF

V gene: TRBV20-1
J gene: TRBJ1-6
CDR3 protein: CSASRGGSPLHF

V gene: TRBV7-2
J gene: TRBJ2-5
CDR3 protein: CASSASGGKETQYF

V gene: TRBV4-3
J gene: TRBJ1-5
CDR3 protein: CASSQDPSNQPQHF

V gene: TRBV5-1
J gene: TRBJ2-7
CDR3 protein: CASSSGDRTYEQYF

V gene: TRBV12-3/TRBV12-4
J gene: TRBJ2-1
CDR3 protein: CASSNRLSGNEQFF

V gene: TRBV7-2
J gene: TRBJ1-5
CDR3 protein: CASSTDRGNNQPQHF

V gene: TRBV12-3/TRBV12-4
J gene: TRBJ2-1
CDR3 protein: CASSWLAGYYNEQFF

V gene: TRBV6-5
J gene: TRBJ1-2
CDR3 protein: CASSSLQFLNYGYTF

V gene: TRBV3-1
J gene: TRBJ2-7
CDR3 protein: CASSPGQGLGEQYF

V gene: TRBV18
J gene: TRBJ2-7
CDR3 protein: CASSPPRTNYYEQYF

V gene: TRBV29-1
J gene: TRBJ1-1
CDR3 protein: CSVSFHWVNTEAFF

V gene: TRBV6-1
J gene: TRBJ2-1
CDR3 protein: CASSPSGSSYNEQFF

V gene: TRBV20-1
J gene: TRBJ2-4
CDR3 protein: CSGKRGGRDIQYF

V gene: TRBV23-1
J gene: TRBJ2-5
CDR3 protein: CASSRTGSEYQETQYF

V gene: TRBV20-1
J gene: TRBJ1-4
CDR3 protein: CSARTGEKLFF

V gene: TRBV10-3
J gene: TRBJ2-1
CDR3 protein: CAISEEYSGGHPSSYNEQFF

V gene: TRBV5-4
J gene: TRBJ1-5
CDR3 protein: CASSFPGRNQPQHF

V gene: TRBV5-6
J gene: TRBJ2-2
CDR3 protein: CASSLAGTVPGELFF

V gene: TRBV14
J gene: TRBJ2-7
CDR3 protein: CASSPPGDRGFYEQYF

V gene: TRBV5-5
J gene: TRBJ2-7
CDR3 protein: CASSSITGGREQYF

V gene: TRBV19
J gene: TRBJ1-4
CDR3 protein: CASSIGGSWNEKLFF

V gene: TRBV9
J gene: TRBJ2-3
CDR3 protein: CASSVNAGLVTDTQYF

V gene: TRBV9
J gene: TRBJ2-3
CDR3 protein: CASSYSGGVSTDTQYF

V gene: TRBV28
J gene: TRBJ2-3
CDR3 protein: CASSYSVRGSGTDTQYF

V gene: TRBV20-1
J gene: TRBJ2-5
CDR3 protein: CSARDRGGLNQETQYF

V gene: TRBV4-3
J gene: TRBJ2-2
CDR3 protein: CASSQQSGANTGELFF

V gene: TRBV5-1
J gene: TRBJ2-3
CDR3 protein: CASNPTRGRGTDTQYF

V gene: TRBV4-3
J gene: TRBJ2-4
CDR3 protein: CASSPGLASGVAKNIQYF

V gene: TRBV30
J gene: TRBJ1-1
CDR3 protein: CAWSLGGTEAFF

V gene: TRBV5-1
J gene: TRBJ2-7
CDR3 protein: CASSFHPGTRYEQYF

V gene: TRBV12-3/TRBV12-4
J gene: TRBJ1-2
CDR3 protein: CASSLGDDTIYGYTF

V gene: TRBV5-1
J gene: TRBJ1-4
CDR3 protein: CASSIGSTNEKLFF

V gene: TRBV7-6
J gene: TRBJ2-5
CDR3 protein: CATGSLGSKTQYF

V gene: TRBV7-2
J gene: TRBJ2-7
CDR3 protein: CASSPARESYEQYF

V gene: TRBV12-3/TRBV12-4
J gene: TRBJ2-2
CDR3 protein: CASTLGLAGEELFF

V gene: TRBV6-5
J gene: TRBJ2-7
CDR3 protein: CASISTGVNSYEQYF

V gene: TRBV12-3/TRBV12-4
J gene: TRBJ2-1
CDR3 protein: CASFYRGMINEQFF

V gene: TRBV7-8
J gene: TRBJ1-5
CDR3 protein: CASSPHLRDSNQPQHF

V gene: TRBV7-2
J gene: TRBJ1-6
CDR3 protein: CASSFLRNFNSPLHF

V gene: TRBV7-6
J gene: TRBJ2-1
CDR3 protein: CASSLGRGDEQFF